What follows are 4 T cell receptor beta chains derived from one specimen sequenced in a study of T cell repertoires in cytomegalovirus infection. TCRdb passed the reads through MiXCR, listing each CDR3 protein once. The table includes 700,000 to 950,000 distinct CDR3 sequences, less than 35% detected once. These TCRs are of unknown antigen specificity. The sample in question was cultured CD8+ T cells from PBMCs, obtained from culture after CMV antigen stimulation. The receptors were sampled from a human donor in good health (CMV status not recorded). Some clones in this sample may be carry-over from other donors' samples.

The CDR3 protein is CASSLLRTGVYGYTF. The CDR3 DNA reads TGTGCCAGCAGCTTACTCCGGACAGGGGTATATGGCTACACCTTC. V is TRBV5-5 and J is TRBJ1-2, with 9 nucleotides matching TRBD1. CDR1 and CDR2 (germline): SGHKS, YYEKEE (reference sequence). V lost 2 bases to trimming and J lost 5 bases; unmatched junction nucleotides: 7. The CDR3 spans 15 residues.

The CDR3 loop reads CATSGASRGRTYGYTF. DNA for the CDR3: TGTGCCACCAGCGGCGCAAGCCGGGGCAGGACCTATGGCTACACCTTC. The V gene is TRBV15, the J gene TRBJ1-2, with TRBD1 as a possible D gene (5 bases). Trimming stripped 5 bases from V and 4 bases from J, with 20 bases between. This CDR3 has 16 residues. Germline CDR1 and CDR2: LNHNV and YYDKDF (reference sequence).

The chain couples TRBV6-5 to TRBJ1-4; D might be TRBD1 (5 bases). The length of the CDR3 is 14 residues. With 8 bases removed from V and 4 bases from J, the gap between germline ends came to 14 bases. CDR1 MNHEY and CDR2 SVGAGI come from the germline V gene. CDR3 amino acids: CASGPGGFNEKLFF. CDR3 nucleotides: TGTGCCAGCGGACCGGGGGGATTTAATGAAAAACTGTTTTTT.

This clonotype was recorded only once. The chain recombines TRBV7-2 with TRBJ1-1, with a possible D match to TRBD1 (5 bases). V lost 5 bases and J 5 bases, leaving 18 bases between the germline ends. Germline V gives CDR1 SGHTA, CDR2 FQGNSA. This CDR3 is 15 amino acids long. CDR3 sequence reads: CASSLTFGGGTEAFF. CDR3 coding DNA: TGTGCCAGCAGCCTCACTTTCGGTGGGGGGACTGAAGCTTTCTTT.